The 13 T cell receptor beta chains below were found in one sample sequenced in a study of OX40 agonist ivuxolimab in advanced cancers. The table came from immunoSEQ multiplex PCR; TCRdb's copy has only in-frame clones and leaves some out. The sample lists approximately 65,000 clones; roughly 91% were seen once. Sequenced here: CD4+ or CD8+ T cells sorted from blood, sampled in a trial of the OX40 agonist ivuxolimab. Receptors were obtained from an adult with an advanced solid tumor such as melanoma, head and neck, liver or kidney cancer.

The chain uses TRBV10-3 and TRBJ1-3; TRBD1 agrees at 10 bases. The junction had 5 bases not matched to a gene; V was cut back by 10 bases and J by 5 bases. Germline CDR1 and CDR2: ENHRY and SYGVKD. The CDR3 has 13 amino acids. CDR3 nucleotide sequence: TGTGCCACCCCGGGACAGGGGAGAAACACCATATATTTT. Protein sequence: CATPGQGRNTIYF.

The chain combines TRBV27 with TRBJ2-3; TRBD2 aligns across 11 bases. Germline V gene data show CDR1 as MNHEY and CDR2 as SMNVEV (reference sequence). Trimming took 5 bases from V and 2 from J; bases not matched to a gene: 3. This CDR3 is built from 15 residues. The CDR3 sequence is CASSPSGGPTDTQYF. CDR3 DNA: TGTGCCAGCAGTCCTAGCGGGGGGCCCACAGATACGCAGTATTTT.

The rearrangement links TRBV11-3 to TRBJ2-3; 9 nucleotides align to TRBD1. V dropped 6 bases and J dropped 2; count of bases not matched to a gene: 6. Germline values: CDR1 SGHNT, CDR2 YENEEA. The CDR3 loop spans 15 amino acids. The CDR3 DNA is TGTGCCAGCAGTGCCGGGACAGGGTTCACAGATACGCAGTATTTT. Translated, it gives CASSAGTGFTDTQYF. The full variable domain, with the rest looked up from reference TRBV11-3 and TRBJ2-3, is EAGVVQSPRYKIIEKKQPVAFWCNPISGHNTLYWYLQNLGQGPELLIRYENEEAVDDSQLPKDRFSAERLKGVDSTLKIQPAELGDSAVYLCASSAGTGFTDTQYFGPGTRLTVL.

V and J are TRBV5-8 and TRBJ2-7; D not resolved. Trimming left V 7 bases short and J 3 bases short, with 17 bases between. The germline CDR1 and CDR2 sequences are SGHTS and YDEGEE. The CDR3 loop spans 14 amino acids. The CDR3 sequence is CASPGRQAYYEQYF. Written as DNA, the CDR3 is TGTGCCAGCCCCGGACGGCAGGCTTACTACGAGCAGTACTTC. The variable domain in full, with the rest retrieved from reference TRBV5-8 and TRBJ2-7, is EAGVTQSPTHLIKTRGQQATLRCSPISGHTSVYWYQQALGLGLQFLLWYDEGEERNRGNFPPRFSGRQFPNYSSELNVNALELEDSALYLCASPGRQAYYEQYFGPGTRLTVT.

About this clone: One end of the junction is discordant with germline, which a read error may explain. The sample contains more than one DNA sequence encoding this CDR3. The CDR3 here is CSVATEFYGYTF. CDR3 nucleotide sequence: TGCAGCGTTGCCACCGAGTTCTATGGTTACACCTTC. The chain joins TRBV29-1 to TRBJ1-2; no firm D call. CDR1 and CDR2 (germline): SQVTM, ANQGSEA. CDR3 length: 12 amino acids.

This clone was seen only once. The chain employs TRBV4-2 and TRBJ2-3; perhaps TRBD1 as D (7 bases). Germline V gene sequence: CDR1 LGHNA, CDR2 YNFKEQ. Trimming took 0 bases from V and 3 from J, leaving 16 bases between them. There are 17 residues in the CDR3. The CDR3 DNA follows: TGTGCCAGCAGCCAAGAATGGGGGCAGGGGGGAACAGATACGCAGTATTTT. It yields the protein CASSQEWGQGGTDTQYF.

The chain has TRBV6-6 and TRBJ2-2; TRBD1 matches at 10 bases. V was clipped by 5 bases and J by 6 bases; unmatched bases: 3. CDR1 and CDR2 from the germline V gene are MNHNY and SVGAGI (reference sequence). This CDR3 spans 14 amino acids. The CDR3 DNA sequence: TGTGCCAGCAGTCGACAGGGGGCGTCCGGGGAGCTGTTTTTT. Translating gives CASSRQGASGELFF.

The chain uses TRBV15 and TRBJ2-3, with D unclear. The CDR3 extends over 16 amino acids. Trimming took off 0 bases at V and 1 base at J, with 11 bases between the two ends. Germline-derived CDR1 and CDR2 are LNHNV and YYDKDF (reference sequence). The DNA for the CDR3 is TGTGCCACCAGCAGAGATCTCGACGGACGCACAGATACGCAGTATTTT. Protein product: CATSRDLDGRTDTQYF. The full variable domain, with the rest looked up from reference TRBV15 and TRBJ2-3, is DAMVIQNPRYQVTQFGKPVTLSCSQTLNHNVMYWYQQKSSQAPKLLFHYYDKDFNNEADTPDNFQSRRPNTSFCFLDIRSPGLGDTAMYLCATSRDLDGRTDTQYFGPGTRLTVL.

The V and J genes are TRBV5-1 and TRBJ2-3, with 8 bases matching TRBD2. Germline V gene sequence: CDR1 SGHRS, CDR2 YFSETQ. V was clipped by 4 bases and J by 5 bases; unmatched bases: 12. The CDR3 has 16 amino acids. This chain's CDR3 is CASSPGGGLKKDTQYF. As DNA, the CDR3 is TGCGCCAGCAGCCCCGGGGGGGGGTTAAAAAAAGATACGCAGTATTTT.

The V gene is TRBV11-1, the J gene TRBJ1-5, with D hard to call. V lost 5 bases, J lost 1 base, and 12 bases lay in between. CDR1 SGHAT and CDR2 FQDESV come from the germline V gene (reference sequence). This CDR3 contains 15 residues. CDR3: CASSLGVGSNQPQHF. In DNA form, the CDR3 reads TGTGCCAGCAGCCTAGGCGTTGGAAGCAATCAGCCCCAGCATTTT.

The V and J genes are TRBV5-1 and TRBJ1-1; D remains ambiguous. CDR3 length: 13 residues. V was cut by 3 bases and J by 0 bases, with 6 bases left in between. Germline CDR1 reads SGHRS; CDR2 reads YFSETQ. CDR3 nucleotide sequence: TGCGCCAGCAGCTCGGATGTGAACACTGAAGCTTTCTTT. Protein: CASSSDVNTEAFF.

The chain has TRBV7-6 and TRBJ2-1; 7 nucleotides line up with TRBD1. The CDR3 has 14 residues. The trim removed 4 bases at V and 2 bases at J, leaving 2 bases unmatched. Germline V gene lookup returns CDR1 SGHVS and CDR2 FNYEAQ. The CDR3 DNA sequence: TGTGCCAGCAGCTCGACAGGGCCCTACAATGAGCAGTTCTTC. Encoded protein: CASSSTGPYNEQFF.

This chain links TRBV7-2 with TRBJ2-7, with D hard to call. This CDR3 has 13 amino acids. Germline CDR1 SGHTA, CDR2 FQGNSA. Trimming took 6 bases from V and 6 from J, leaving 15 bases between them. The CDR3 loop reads CASSFLGPTEQYF. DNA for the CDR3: TGTGCCAGCAGTTTCCTAGGACCCACCGAGCAGTACTTC.